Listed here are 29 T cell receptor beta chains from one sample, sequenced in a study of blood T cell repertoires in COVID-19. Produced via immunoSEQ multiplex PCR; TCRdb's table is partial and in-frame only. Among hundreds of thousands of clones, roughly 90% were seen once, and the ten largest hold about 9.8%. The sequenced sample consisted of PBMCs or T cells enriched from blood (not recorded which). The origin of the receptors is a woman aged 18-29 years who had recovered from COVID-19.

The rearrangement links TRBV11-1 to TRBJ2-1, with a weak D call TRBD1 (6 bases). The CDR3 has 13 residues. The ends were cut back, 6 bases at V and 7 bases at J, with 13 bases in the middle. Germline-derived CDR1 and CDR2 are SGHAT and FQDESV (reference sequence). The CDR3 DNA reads TGTGCCAGCAGTGACAGGTTCGGGAATGAGCAGTTCTTC. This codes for CASSDRFGNEQFF.

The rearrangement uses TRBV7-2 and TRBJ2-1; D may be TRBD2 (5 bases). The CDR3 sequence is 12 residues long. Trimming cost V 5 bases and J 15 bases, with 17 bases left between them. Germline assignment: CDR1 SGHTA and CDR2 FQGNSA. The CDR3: CASSLSRDGPFF. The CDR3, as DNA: TGTGCCAGCAGCCTGAGCCGGGATGGACCGTTCTTC.

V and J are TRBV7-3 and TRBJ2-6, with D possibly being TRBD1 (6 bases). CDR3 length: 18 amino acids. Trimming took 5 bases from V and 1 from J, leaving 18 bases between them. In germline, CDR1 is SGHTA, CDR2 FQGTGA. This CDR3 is CASSVLQGVESGANVLTF. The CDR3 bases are TGTGCCAGCAGCGTATTACAGGGAGTGGAATCTGGGGCCAACGTCCTGACTTTC.

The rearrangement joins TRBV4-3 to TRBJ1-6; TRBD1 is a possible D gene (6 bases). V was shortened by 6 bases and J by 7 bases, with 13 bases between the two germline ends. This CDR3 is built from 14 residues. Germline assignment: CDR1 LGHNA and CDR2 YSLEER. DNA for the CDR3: TGCGCCAGCAGTGTCAGGACAGCAAATTCACCCCTCCACTTT. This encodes CASSVRTANSPLHF.

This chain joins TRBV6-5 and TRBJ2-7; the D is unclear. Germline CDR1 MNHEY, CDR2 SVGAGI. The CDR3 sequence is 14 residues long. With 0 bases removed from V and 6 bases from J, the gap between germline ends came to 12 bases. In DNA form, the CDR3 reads TGTGCCAGCAGTTACTCGGTTAAGAGTTCCGAGCAGTACTTC. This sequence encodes CASSYSVKSSEQYF.

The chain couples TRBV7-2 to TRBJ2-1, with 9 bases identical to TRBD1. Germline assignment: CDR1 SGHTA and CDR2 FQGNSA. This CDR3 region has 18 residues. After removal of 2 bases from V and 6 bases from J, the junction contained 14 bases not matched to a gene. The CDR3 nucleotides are TGTGCCAGCAGCTTATCGTTGTTAGGACAGGGGATTACCAATGAGCAGTTCTTC. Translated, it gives CASSLSLLGQGITNEQFF.

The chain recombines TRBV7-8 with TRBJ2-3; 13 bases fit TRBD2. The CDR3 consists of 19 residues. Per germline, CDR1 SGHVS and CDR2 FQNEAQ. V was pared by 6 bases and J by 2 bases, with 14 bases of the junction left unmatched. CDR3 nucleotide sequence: TGTGCCAGCAGGAGCTGGAGACTAGCGGGGGGACATCCCACAGATACGCAGTATTTT. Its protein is CASRSWRLAGGHPTDTQYF.

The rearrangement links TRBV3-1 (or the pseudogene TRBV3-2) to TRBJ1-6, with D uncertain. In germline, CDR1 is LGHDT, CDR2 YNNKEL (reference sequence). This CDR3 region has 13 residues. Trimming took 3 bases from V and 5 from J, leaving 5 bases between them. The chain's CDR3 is CASSQFNNSPLHF. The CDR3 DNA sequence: TGTGCCAGCAGCCAGTTCAATAATTCACCCCTCCACTTT.

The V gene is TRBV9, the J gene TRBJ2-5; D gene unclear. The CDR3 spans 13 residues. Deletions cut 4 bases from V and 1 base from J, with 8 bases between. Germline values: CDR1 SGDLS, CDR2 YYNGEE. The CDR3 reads CASSPDLQETQYF. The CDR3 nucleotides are TGTGCCAGCAGCCCAGATCTCCAAGAGACCCAGTACTTC.

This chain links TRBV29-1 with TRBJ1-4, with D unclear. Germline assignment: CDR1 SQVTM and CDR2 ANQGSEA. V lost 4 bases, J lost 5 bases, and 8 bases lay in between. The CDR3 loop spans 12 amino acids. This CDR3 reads CSVASGNEKLFF. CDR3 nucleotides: TGCAGCGTTGCGTCCGGGAATGAAAAACTGTTTTTT.

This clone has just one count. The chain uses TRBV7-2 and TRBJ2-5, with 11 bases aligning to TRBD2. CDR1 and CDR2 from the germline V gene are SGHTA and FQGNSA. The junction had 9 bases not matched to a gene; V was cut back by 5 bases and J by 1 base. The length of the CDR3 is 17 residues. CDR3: CASSLGAGTSGQETQYF. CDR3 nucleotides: TGTGCCAGCAGCCTCGGGGCGGGGACTAGCGGCCAAGAGACCCAGTACTTC.

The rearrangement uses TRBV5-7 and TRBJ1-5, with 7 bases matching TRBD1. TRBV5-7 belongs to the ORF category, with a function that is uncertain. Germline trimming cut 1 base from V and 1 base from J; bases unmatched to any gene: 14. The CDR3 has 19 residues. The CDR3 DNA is TGTGCCAGCAGCTTGTCAGGCACAGGGGATGTTGTAAGCAATCAGCCCCAGCATTTT. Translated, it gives CASSLSGTGDVVSNQPQHF.

CDR3 sequence (DNA): TGTGCCAGCAGCGACAGGTACACCGGGGAGCTGTTTTTT. Translation: CASSDRYTGELFF. The chain carries TRBV9 and TRBJ2-2, with a tentative D call TRBD1 (5 bases). Looked up from germline, CDR1 is SGDLS and CDR2 is YYNGEE. V was shortened by 3 bases and J by 3 bases, with 6 bases between the two germline ends. The CDR3 runs to 13 residues.

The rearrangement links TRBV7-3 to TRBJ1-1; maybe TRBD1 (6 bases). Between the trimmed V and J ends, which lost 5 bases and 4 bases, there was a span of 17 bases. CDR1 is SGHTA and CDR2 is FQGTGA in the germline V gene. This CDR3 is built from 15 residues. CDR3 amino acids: CASSPLGALSTEAFF. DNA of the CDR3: TGTGCCAGCAGCCCTTTGGGGGCTTTAAGCACTGAAGCTTTCTTT.

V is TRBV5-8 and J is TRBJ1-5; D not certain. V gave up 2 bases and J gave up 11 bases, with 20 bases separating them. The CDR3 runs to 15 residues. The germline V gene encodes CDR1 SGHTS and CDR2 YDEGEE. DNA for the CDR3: TGTGCCAGCAGCTTCTACAACGGAGGCTTGGGTTCCCAGCATTTT. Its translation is CASSFYNGGLGSQHF.

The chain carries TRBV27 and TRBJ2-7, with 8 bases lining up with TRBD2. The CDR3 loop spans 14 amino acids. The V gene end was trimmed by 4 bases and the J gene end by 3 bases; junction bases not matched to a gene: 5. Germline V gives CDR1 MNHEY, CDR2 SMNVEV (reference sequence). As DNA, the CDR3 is TGTGCCAGCAGTTCCTTAGCGGGGATCTACGAGCAGTACTTC. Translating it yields CASSSLAGIYEQYF.

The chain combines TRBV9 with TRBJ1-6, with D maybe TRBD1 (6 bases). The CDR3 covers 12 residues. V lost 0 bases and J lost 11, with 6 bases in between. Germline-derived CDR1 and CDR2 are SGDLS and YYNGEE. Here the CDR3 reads CASSVEGAPLHF. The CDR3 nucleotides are TGTGCCAGCAGCGTAGAGGGGGCACCCCTCCACTTT.

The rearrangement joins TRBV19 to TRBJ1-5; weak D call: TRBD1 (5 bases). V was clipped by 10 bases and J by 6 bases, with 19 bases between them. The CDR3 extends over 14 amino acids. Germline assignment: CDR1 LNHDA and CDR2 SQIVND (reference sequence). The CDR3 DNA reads TGTGCCACCGACGCGGGGGGACCGGGTCAGCCCCAGCATTTT. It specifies CATDAGGPGQPQHF.

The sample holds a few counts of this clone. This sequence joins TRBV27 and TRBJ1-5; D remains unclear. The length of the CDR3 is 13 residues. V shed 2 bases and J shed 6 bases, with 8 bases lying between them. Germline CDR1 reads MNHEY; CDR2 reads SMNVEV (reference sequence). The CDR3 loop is CASSLGSRQPQHF. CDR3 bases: TGTGCCAGCAGTTTAGGCAGTCGTCAGCCCCAGCATTTT.

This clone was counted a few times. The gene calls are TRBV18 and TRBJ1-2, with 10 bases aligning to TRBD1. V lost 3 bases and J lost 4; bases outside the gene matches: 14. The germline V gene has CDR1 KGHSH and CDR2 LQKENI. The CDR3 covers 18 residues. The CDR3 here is CASSPPGTGVFRGYGYTF. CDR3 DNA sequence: TGTGCCAGCTCACCCCCCGGGACAGGGGTCTTCCGTGGCTATGGCTACACCTTC.

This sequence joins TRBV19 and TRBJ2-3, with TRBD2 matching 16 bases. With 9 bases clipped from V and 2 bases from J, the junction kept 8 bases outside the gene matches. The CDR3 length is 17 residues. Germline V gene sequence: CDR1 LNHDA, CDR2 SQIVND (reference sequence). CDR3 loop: CARAPGLAGGNTDTQYF. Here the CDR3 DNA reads TGTGCCAGGGCACCGGGACTAGCGGGAGGGAACACAGATACGCAGTATTTT.

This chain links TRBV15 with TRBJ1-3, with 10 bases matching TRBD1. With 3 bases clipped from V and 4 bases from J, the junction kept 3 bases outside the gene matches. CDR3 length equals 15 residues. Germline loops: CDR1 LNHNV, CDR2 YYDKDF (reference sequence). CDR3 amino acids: CATSRDRGEGNTIYF. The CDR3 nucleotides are TGTGCCACCAGCAGGGACAGGGGGGAGGGAAACACCATATATTTT. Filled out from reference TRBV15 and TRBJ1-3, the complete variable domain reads DAMVIQNPRYQVTQFGKPVTLSCSQTLNHNVMYWYQQKSSQAPKLLFHYYDKDFNNEADTPDNFQSRRPNTSFCFLDIRSPGLGDTAMYLCATSRDRGEGNTIYFGEGSWLTVV.

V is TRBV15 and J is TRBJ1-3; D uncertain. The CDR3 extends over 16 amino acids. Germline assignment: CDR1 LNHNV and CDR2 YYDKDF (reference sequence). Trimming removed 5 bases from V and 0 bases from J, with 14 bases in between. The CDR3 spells CATSLHRQVSGNTIYF. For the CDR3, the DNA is TGTGCCACCAGCCTCCATAGACAAGTCTCTGGAAACACCATATATTTT.

The CDR3 loop reads CASSPRGSAGGPYEQYF. In nucleotides, the CDR3 is TGTGCCAGCTCACCCCGGGGGTCAGCGGGAGGCCCCTACGAGCAGTACTTC. V is TRBV18 and J is TRBJ2-7, with 9 bases matching TRBD2. Germline V gene data show CDR1 as KGHSH and CDR2 as LQKENI. CDR3 length: 17 amino acids. V lost 3 bases, J lost 2 bases, and 11 bases stayed unmatched.

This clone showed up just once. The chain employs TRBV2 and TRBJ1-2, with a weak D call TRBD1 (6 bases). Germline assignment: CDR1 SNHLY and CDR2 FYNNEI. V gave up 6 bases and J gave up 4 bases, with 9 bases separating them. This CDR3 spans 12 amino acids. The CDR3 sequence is CASSLDSYGYTF. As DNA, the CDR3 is TGTGCCAGCAGCCTGGACAGCTATGGCTACACCTTC. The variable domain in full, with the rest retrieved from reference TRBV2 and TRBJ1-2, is EPEVTQTPSHQVTQMGQEVILRCVPISNHLYFYWYRQILGQKVEFLVSFYNNEISEKSEIFDDQFSVERPDGSNFTLKIRSTKLEDSAMYFCASSLDSYGYTFGSGTRLTVV.

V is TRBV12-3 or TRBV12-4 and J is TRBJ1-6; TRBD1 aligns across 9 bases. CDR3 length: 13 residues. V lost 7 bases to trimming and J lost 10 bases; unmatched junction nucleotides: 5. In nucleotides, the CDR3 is TGTGCCAGCAAGGGACAGGGAGCCTCACCCCTCCACTTT. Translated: CASKGQGASPLHF.

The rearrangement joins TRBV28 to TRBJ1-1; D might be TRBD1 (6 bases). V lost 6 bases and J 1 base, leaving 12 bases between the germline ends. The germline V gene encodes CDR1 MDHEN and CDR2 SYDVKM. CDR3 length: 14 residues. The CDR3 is CASRPQGANTEAFF. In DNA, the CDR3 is TGTGCCAGCAGGCCACAGGGCGCGAACACTGAAGCTTTCTTT.

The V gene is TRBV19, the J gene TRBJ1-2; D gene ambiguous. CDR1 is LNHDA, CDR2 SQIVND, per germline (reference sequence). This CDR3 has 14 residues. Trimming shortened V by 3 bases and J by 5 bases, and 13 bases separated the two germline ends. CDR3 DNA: TGTGCCAGTAGTATGCTCGGGGTTGGGTATGGCTACACCTTC. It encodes CASSMLGVGYGYTF.

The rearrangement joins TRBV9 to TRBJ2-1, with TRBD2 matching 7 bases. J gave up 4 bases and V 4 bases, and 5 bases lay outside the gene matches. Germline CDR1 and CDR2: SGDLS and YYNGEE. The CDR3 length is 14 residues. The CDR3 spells CASSLTGGYNEQFF. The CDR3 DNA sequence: TGTGCCAGCAGCCTCACGGGGGGATACAATGAGCAGTTCTTC.